These 13 T cell receptor beta chains were sequenced from one sample in a study of neoadjuvant nivolumab and ipilimumab in lung cancer. Using immunoSEQ multiplex PCR, the repertoire was profiled, and TCRdb retains in-frame clones only, with some absent. The profile shows about 4,000 clones, 75% of them singletons. Sequencing was performed on peripheral blood, taken after neoadjuvant nivolumab, alone or with ipilimumab, at or shortly before surgery. The receptors derive from an adult with non-small cell lung cancer.

This sequence joins TRBV6-1 and TRBJ1-4, with TRBD1 as a possible D gene (5 bases). CDR1 MNHNS and CDR2 SASEGT come from the germline V gene. The length of the CDR3 is 14 residues. V lost 5 bases and J lost 7, with 14 bases in between. The CDR3 DNA reads TGTGCCAGCAGTTCCGGGAAGAGGGGTGAAAAACTGTTTTTT. Its protein is CASSSGKRGEKLFF.

CDR3 residues: CASSSGLAGGTDTQYF. The CDR3 coding sequence is TGTGCCAGCAGCTCGGGACTAGCGGGAGGTACAGATACGCAGTATTTT. This chain connects TRBV7-2 to TRBJ2-3, with 15 bases that match TRBD2. The CDR3 extends over 16 amino acids. CDR1 and CDR2 (germline): SGHTA, FQGNSA. J was trimmed by 3 bases and V by 4 bases; bases with no gene match: 2.

V is TRBV7-5 and J is TRBJ1-4. TRBV7-5 is deemed a pseudogene. The CDR3 is 15 amino acids. The CDR3 is CARSLVGTWKEKLFF. The CDR3 region has the DNA TGTGCCAGAAGCTTAGTGGGGACCTGGAAAGAAAAACTGTTTTTT.

The chain joins TRBV28 to TRBJ2-7, with TRBD1 as a possible D gene (6 bases). Trimming took 7 bases from V and 0 from J, leaving 13 bases between them. This CDR3 has 14 amino acids. Looked up from germline, CDR1 is MDHEN and CDR2 is SYDVKM. This CDR3 reads CASNPRQVSYEQYF. The CDR3 nucleotides are TGTGCCAGCAACCCTCGACAGGTCTCCTACGAGCAGTACTTC.

V is TRBV6-1 and J is TRBJ2-1; D may be TRBD2 (6 bases). CDR3 length: 15 residues. V was pared by 6 bases and J by 0 bases, with 12 bases between. Looked up from germline, CDR1 is MNHNS and CDR2 is SASEGT. As DNA, the CDR3 is TGTGCCAGCAGCGAGGGACTCAACTCCTACAATGAGCAGTTCTTC. Translated: CASSEGLNSYNEQFF.

V gene TRBV28 combines with J gene TRBJ1-5; D ambiguous. With 3 bases removed from V and 7 bases from J, the gap between germline ends came to 13 bases. Germline V gene lookup returns CDR1 MDHEN and CDR2 SYDVKM. There are 14 residues in the CDR3. The DNA of the CDR3 is TGTGCCAGCAGTTTCCCCCGGCGTCGGCAGCCCCAGCATTTT. Translating gives CASSFPRRRQPQHF.

The table lists this clone with a count of one. The rearrangement links TRBV2 to TRBJ2-1, with 7 bases aligning to TRBD2. Trimming removed 6 bases from V and 1 base from J; junction bases left unmatched: 3. From germline, CDR1 is SNHLY and CDR2 FYNNEI. The CDR3 sequence is 14 residues long. As DNA, the CDR3 is TGTGCCAGCAGGCGGGAGTTTTCCTACAATGAGCAGTTCTTC. Translated, it gives CASRREFSYNEQFF. The entire variable domain, with the rest obtained from reference TRBV2 and TRBJ2-1, is as follows: EPEVTQTPSHQVTQMGQEVILRCVPISNHLYFYWYRQILGQKVEFLVSFYNNEISEKSEIFDDQFSVERPDGSNFTLKIRSTKLEDSAMYFCASRREFSYNEQFFGPGTRLTVL.

This clone has more than one count but fewer than ten. V gene TRBV2 combines with J gene TRBJ2-1; 10 bases agree with TRBD2. V gave up 6 bases and J gave up 9 bases; unmatched junction bases: 11. This CDR3 has 15 residues. Germline CDR1 and CDR2: SNHLY and FYNNEI. The CDR3 DNA sequence: TGTGCCAGCAGGGTAGCGGGAGGAGGGTTAGGTGAGCAGTTCTTC. Protein sequence: CASRVAGGGLGEQFF.

This rearrangement joins TRBV10-3 to TRBJ1-6, with no clear D. In germline, CDR1 is ENHRY, CDR2 SYGVKD. Trimming pared 2 bases from V and 5 bases from J, leaving 4 bases between. The CDR3 loop spans 13 amino acids. The chain's CDR3 is CAISEADNSPLHF. As DNA, the CDR3 is TGTGCCATCAGTGAGGCGGATAATTCACCCCTCCACTTT.

The gene calls are TRBV30 and TRBJ1-4; possible D gene TRBD1, 6 bases. V was shortened by 7 bases and J by 2 bases, with 11 bases between the two germline ends. This CDR3 spans 13 amino acids. CDR1 and CDR2 from the germline V gene are GTSNPN and SVGIG (reference sequence). This CDR3 is CAYWTVTNEKLFF. Written as DNA, the CDR3 is TGTGCCTACTGGACAGTGACTAATGAAAAACTGTTTTTT.

The CDR3: CSVNLGGSGTEAFF. DNA for the CDR3: TGCAGCGTTAATCTAGGGGGTTCCGGGACTGAAGCTTTCTTT. The genes are TRBV29-1 and TRBJ1-1, with TRBD1 as a possible D gene (6 bases). The germline V and J ends were trimmed by 5 bases and 5 bases, with 18 bases remaining between them. CDR3 length: 14 amino acids. CDR1 is SQVTM, CDR2 ANQGSEA, per germline.

CDR3 amino acids: CASSSSAPEGEGYTF. The CDR3 DNA follows: TGTGCCAGCAGCTCGTCAGCCCCGGAAGGGGAAGGCTACACCTTC. This sequence joins TRBV28 and TRBJ1-2; D is perhaps TRBD1 (5 bases). Germline-derived CDR1 and CDR2 are MDHEN and SYDVKM. CDR3 length: 15 residues. Trimming removed 6 bases at V and 8 bases at J, with 22 bases between.

This chain links TRBV7-6 with TRBJ2-5; D assignment may be TRBD1 or TRBD2 (5 bases each). Judging by the DNA end, TRBJ2-7 fits better; the J call may be wrong. CDR1 is SGHVS and CDR2 is FNYEAQ in the germline V gene. This CDR3 spans 14 amino acids. Here the CDR3 reads CASSPWGTNYEQYF. CDR3 sequence (DNA): TGTGCCAGCAGCCCTTGGGGGACGAACTACGAGCAGTACTTC.